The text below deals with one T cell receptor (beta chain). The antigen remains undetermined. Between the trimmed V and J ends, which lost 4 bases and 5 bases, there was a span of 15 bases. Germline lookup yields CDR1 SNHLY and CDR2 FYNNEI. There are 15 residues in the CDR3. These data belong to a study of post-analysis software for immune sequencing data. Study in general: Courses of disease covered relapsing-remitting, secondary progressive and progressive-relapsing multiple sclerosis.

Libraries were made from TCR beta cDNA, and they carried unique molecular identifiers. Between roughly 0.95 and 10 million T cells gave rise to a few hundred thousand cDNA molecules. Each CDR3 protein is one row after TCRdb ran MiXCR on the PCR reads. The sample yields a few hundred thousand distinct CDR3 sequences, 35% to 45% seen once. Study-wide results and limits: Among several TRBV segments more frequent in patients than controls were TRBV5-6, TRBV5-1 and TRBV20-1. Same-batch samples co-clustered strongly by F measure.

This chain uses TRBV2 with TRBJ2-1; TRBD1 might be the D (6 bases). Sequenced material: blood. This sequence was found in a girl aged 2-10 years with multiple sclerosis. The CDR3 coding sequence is TGTGCCAGCAGTGTTCAACAGGGAATGCACAATGAGCAGTTCTTC. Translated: CASSVQQGMHNEQFF.